This T cell receptor (beta chain) was sequenced in a study of early T cells in non-severe SARS-CoV-2 infection. Study-wide context: Unsorted whole blood bulk RNA was sequenced, with unpaired chains.

In the library, individual cDNA molecules carried attached unique molecular identifiers. MiXCR was run by TCRdb on the 5' RACE reads, yielding one entry per CDR3 protein. The sample lists 100,000 or so distinct CDR3 sequences, around 13% occurring once. Study observations and caveats: Private and CD4 specificities were missed by VDJdb matching, skewed to anti-spike CD8.

There are many counts of this clonotype. Its antigen is as yet unknown. Germline CDR1 MGHRA, CDR2 YSYEKL. The length of the CDR3 is 19 residues. Trimming pared 4 bases from V and 4 bases from J, leaving 26 bases between. The chain links TRBV4-1 to TRBJ2-1; D possibly corresponds to TRBD2 (5 bases). The sequenced sample was whole blood. The origin of this receptor is an adult who was a healthcare worker with PCR-confirmed SARS-CoV-2 infection or an uninfected control (not recorded which). CDR3 in DNA: TGCGCCAGCAGCCTCAGCGTCATGCCCGCGGGTGGACCTTACAATGAGCAGTTCTTC. Protein sequence: CASSLSVMPAGGPYNEQFF.